This T cell receptor (beta chain) comes out of a study of cytomegalovirus exposure and HLA in healthy donors. Study-level points and caveats: An observed cluster of highly shared sequence variants was recorded as a likely sequencing artifact. Specificity of three CMV-associated chains for CMV antigens was verified in vitro.

As to this clone: The antigen remains unidentified.

The PCR was carried out with 60 Vbeta primers and 13 Jbeta primers. The protocol was immunoSEQ multiplex PCR, while the TCRdb copy is restricted to in-frame clones and leaves out a portion. The repertoire holds approximately 150,000 clones, with about two thirds as singletons. The sequenced material came from PBMCs. The origin of this receptor is a human donor in good health.

This CDR3 reads CASSVGRTDTQYF. CDR3 coding DNA: TGTGCCAGCAGCGTAGGGCGCACAGATACGCAGTATTTT. The chain has TRBV9 and TRBJ2-3; D gene uncertain. This CDR3 has 13 residues. Trimming took 0 bases from V and 1 from J, leaving 3 bases between them. Germline V gene sequence: CDR1 SGDLS, CDR2 YYNGEE.